Each of the 12 T cell receptor beta chains below was sequenced from the same sample in a study of blood T cell repertoires in COVID-19. Here immunoSEQ multiplex PCR was the method, and the copy in TCRdb shows in-frame clones only, minus some. The repertoire holds under 250,000 clones, with about four fifths as singletons. The specimen was peripheral blood. The source is a woman aged 18-30 years with acute or convalescent COVID-19.

This sequence joins TRBV4-3 and TRBJ2-1; 15 positions agree with TRBD2. Looked up from germline, CDR1 is LGHNA and CDR2 is YSLEER. V trimming: 1 base; J trimming: 8 bases; junction bases outside the gene matches: 6. The CDR3 has 17 residues. For the CDR3, the DNA is TGCGCCAGCAGCCAAGCCCCCGGGACTAGCGGGAGGCATGAGCAGTTCTTC. Protein sequence: CASSQAPGTSGRHEQFF.

This chain joins TRBV3-1 (or the pseudogene TRBV3-2) and TRBJ2-7, with 8 nucleotides matching TRBD2. V dropped 2 bases and J dropped 3; count of bases not matched to a gene: 6. Germline CDR1 and CDR2: LGHDT and YNNKEL (reference sequence). This CDR3 region has 15 residues. CDR3 residues: CASSQPTSGNYEQYF. CDR3 in DNA: TGTGCCAGCAGCCAACCTACTAGCGGAAACTACGAGCAGTACTTC.

The V and J genes are TRBV2 and TRBJ2-3; TRBD2 matches 7 bases. The CDR3 totals 15 residues. V shed 6 bases, J shed 3 bases, and the junction held 9 bases outside the gene matches. Germline-derived CDR1 and CDR2 are SNHLY and FYNNEI. The chain's CDR3 is CASRGGRALTDTQYF. Here the CDR3 DNA reads TGTGCCAGCAGAGGAGGGAGGGCCTTAACAGATACGCAGTATTTT.

About this clone itself: A junction end diverges from the germline sequence, so it may reflect a read error. The V gene is TRBV7-7, the J gene TRBJ2-5, with 8 bases that match TRBD2. CDR1 SSHAT and CDR2 FNYEAQ come from the germline V gene (reference sequence). The length of the CDR3 is 15 residues. CDR3 DNA: TGTGCTAGCAGCGCCAGTACGGGACTAGAGGAGACCCAGTACTTC. Translating it yields CASSASTGLEETQYF.

This clone was counted a few times. The same CDR3 can be traced to other DNA sequences in this sample. The CDR3 DNA reads TGTGCCTGGAGTGTAAGAGGGTTTTATGGCTACACCTTC. It yields the protein CAWSVRGFYGYTF. The chain links TRBV30 to TRBJ1-2; D unclear. Trimming took 0 bases from V and 5 from J, leaving 10 bases between them. The CDR3 has 13 amino acids. Germline V CDR1 and CDR2: GTSNPN, SVGIG (reference sequence).

This clone was found once. V gene TRBV18 combines with J gene TRBJ1-6, with unresolved D. CDR1 and CDR2 (germline): KGHSH, LQKENI. V was shortened by 6 bases and J by 6 bases, with 6 bases between the two germline ends. This CDR3 spans 12 amino acids. The CDR3 protein is CASSPGNSPLHF. CDR3 sequence (DNA): TGTGCCAGCTCCCCCGGTAATTCACCCCTCCACTTT.

The J gene is TRBJ1-5, the V gene TRBV9; D not certain. V lost 0 bases and J lost 1, with 8 bases in between. This CDR3 contains 15 residues. Germline V gives CDR1 SGDLS, CDR2 YYNGEE. The DNA of the CDR3 is TGTGCCAGCAGCGTAGACCCGGAGAGCAATCAGCCCCAGCATTTT. Its translation: CASSVDPESNQPQHF. Looking up the rest from reference TRBV9 and TRBJ1-5 gives the full variable domain: DSGVTQTPKHLITATGQRVTLRCSPRSGDLSVYWYQQSLDQGLQFLIQYYNGEERAKGNILERFSAQQFPDLHSELNLSSLELGDSALYFCASSVDPESNQPQHFGDGTRLSIL.

The chain couples TRBV4-3 to TRBJ1-6; 7 bases line up with TRBD1. The V gene's germline CDR1 is LGHNA and CDR2 YSLEER. Trimming at V came to 1 base and at J to 5 bases, leaving 2 bases not matched to a gene. The CDR3 has 15 residues. The CDR3 DNA reads TGCGCCAGCAGCCAAGCCACAGGGGATAATTCACCCCTCCACTTT. This sequence encodes CASSQATGDNSPLHF.

The J gene is TRBJ2-1, the V gene TRBV29-1; TRBD2 matches at 7 bases. Germline CDR1 and CDR2: SQVTM and ANQGSEA. V shed 6 bases and J 6 bases; nucleotides not matched to a gene: 11. There are 14 residues in the CDR3. CDR3 region: CSVGTTQVGNEQFF. In nucleotides, the CDR3 is TGCAGCGTGGGGACTACCCAAGTGGGCAATGAGCAGTTCTTC.

The chain is built from TRBV4-3 and TRBJ2-6; tentatively, D is TRBD2 (5 bases). V was cut by 0 bases and J by 2 bases, with 11 bases left in between. The CDR3 length is 17 residues. CDR1 and CDR2 (germline): LGHNA, YSLEER. CDR3 in DNA: TGCGCCAGCAGCCAAGATTTTTCGCGGGCTGGGGCCAACGTCCTGACTTTC. Protein: CASSQDFSRAGANVLTF.

The chain carries TRBV9 and TRBJ1-2; maybe TRBD1 (5 bases). The CDR3 has 12 residues. Germline V gene sequence: CDR1 SGDLS, CDR2 YYNGEE. Trimming left V 6 bases short and J 7 bases short, with 13 bases between. CDR3 bases: TGTGCCAGCACCCTAGTAGGGGCTGGCTACACCTTC. As protein: CASTLVGAGYTF. Drawing the rest from reference TRBV9 and TRBJ1-2, the complete variable domain is DSGVTQTPKHLITATGQRVTLRCSPRSGDLSVYWYQQSLDQGLQFLIQYYNGEERAKGNILERFSAQQFPDLHSELNLSSLELGDSALYFCASTLVGAGYTFGSGTRLTVV.

This clone occurred once. The chain recombines TRBV5-1 with TRBJ2-3; 8 bases agree with TRBD2. CDR3 length equals 15 residues. After removal of 4 bases from V and 2 bases from J, the junction contained 6 bases not matched to a gene. Per the germline V gene, CDR1 is SGHRS and CDR2 is YFSETQ. The CDR3 region is CASSPTSVPTDTQYF. In nucleotides, the CDR3 is TGCGCCAGCAGCCCGACTAGCGTCCCCACAGATACGCAGTATTTT.